This paragraph reports one T cell receptor (beta chain). The sort gate was single viable CD3+CD4+CD8-CD45RO+ cells for memory CD4+ T cells. Serostatus was set by detecting CMV pp150, pp28, p38, p52 IgG. Trimming took 3 bases from V and 2 from J, leaving 2 bases between them. The CDR3 consists of 11 residues. Germline loops: CDR1 SGHDN, CDR2 FVKESK. Produced via immunoSEQ multiplex PCR; TCRdb's table is partial and in-frame only. The table has about 61,000 clones, approximately 78% seen once. The data belong to a study of memory CD4+ T cells and cytomegalovirus serostatus. Turning to the study itself: Of the healthy Belgian adults, 9 or 10 were CMV seropositive and about 24 seronegative.

The receptor was isolated from an adult in good health and CMV-seronegative. The rearrangement joins TRBV14 to TRBJ2-7; unclear D gene. The sample was memory CD4+ T cells from blood. The CDR3: CASSHAYEQYF. Here the CDR3 DNA reads TGTGCCAGCAGCCACGCCTACGAGCAGTACTTC.